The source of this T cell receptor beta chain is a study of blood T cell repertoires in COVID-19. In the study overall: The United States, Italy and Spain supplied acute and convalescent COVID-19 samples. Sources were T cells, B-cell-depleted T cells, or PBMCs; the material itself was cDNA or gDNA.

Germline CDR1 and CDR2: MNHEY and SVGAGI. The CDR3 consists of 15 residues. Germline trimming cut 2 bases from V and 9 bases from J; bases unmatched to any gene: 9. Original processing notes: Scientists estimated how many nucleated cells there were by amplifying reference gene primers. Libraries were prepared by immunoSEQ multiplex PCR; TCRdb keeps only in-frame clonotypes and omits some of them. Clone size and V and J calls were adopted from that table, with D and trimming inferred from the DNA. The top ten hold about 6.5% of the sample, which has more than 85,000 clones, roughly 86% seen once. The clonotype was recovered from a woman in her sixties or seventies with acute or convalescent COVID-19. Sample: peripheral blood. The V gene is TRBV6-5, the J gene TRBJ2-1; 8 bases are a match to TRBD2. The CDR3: CASSYGSSGMVEQFF. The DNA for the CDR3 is TGTGCCAGCAGTTACGGTAGTAGCGGGATGGTTGAGCAGTTCTTC.